The next 23 T cell receptor beta chains were all read from a single sample in a study of cytomegalovirus exposure and HLA in healthy donors. The PCR employed 60 Vbeta primers together with 13 Jbeta primers. The assay was immunoSEQ multiplex PCR, and TCRdb's table has in-frame clones only and misses some. The data contain some 120,000 clones, about 16% of them seen just once; the ten biggest clones take up 1.9%. The specimen was PBMCs. These receptors were taken from a woman aged 18 to 35 in good health and CMV-seronegative.

This clone has only a few counts. The gene calls are TRBV5-8 and TRBJ2-1; TRBD2 aligns across 14 bases. Germline assignment: CDR1 SGHTS and CDR2 YDEGEE. The CDR3 has 14 residues. With 6 bases clipped from V and 9 bases from J, the junction kept 5 bases outside the gene matches. The chain's CDR3 is CASMGLAGAGEQFF. The CDR3 DNA sequence: TGTGCCAGCATGGGACTAGCGGGAGCGGGTGAGCAGTTCTTC.

This clone was seen a handful of times. The genes are TRBV28 and TRBJ1-2; possible D gene TRBD1, 5 bases. The V end lost 2 bases, the J end lost 8 bases, and 15 bases lay between the germline ends. Germline V gene data show CDR1 as MDHEN and CDR2 as SYDVKM. The CDR3 is 14 residues long. CDR3 sequence reads: CASSLSRQGPGYTF. In DNA form, the CDR3 reads TGTGCCAGCAGTTTAAGTAGGCAGGGTCCGGGCTACACCTTC.

The chain links TRBV28 to TRBJ2-7; the match to TRBD2 covers 14 bases. Germline V gives CDR1 MDHEN, CDR2 SYDVKM. The length of the CDR3 is 15 residues. The V and J ends lost 6 bases and 7 bases, in that order; junction bases with no gene match: 8. CDR3 loop: CASSPTSGRVEEQYF. The CDR3 DNA is TGTGCCAGCAGCCCGACTAGCGGGAGGGTGGAGGAGCAGTACTTC.

This clone was seen more than once but under ten times. The genes are TRBV9 and TRBJ2-3, with D perhaps matching TRBD1 (5 bases). The length of the CDR3 is 18 residues. Per germline, CDR1 SGDLS and CDR2 YYNGEE. The V gene lost 3 bases and the J gene lost 2 bases, with 22 bases spanning the gap. The CDR3 spells CASSAKILGDNHTDTQYF. In DNA form, the CDR3 reads TGTGCCAGCAGCGCCAAGATCCTAGGGGATAACCACACAGATACGCAGTATTTT.

CDR3 bases: TGTGCCAGCAGCCGGGGAACAGGGGACTATGGCTACACCTTC. It codes for CASSRGTGDYGYTF. This rearrangement joins TRBV4-2 to TRBJ1-2; TRBD1 agrees at 7 bases. V lost 4 bases to trimming and J lost 3 bases; unmatched junction nucleotides: 5. The germline CDR1 and CDR2 sequences are LGHNA and YNFKEQ. CDR3 size: 14 residues.

This clone has more than one count but fewer than ten. The V gene is TRBV4-1, the J gene TRBJ1-1, with unresolved D. The CDR3 sequence is 12 residues long. Germline V gene sequence: CDR1 MGHRA, CDR2 YSYEKL. Trimming removed 1 base from V and 6 bases from J, with 6 bases in between. CDR3 in DNA: TGCGCCAGCAGCCAAGTTTCATCTGAAGCTTTCTTT. Amino acids: CASSQVSSEAFF.

The rearrangement uses TRBV9 and TRBJ1-2; possibly TRBD1 for D (6 bases). CDR3 length: 14 amino acids. Germline V lookup: CDR1 SGDLS, CDR2 YYNGEE. Trimming pared 4 bases from V and 6 bases from J, leaving 16 bases between. As DNA, the CDR3 is TGTGCCAGCAGCTTCCTGCAGGGGATAGATGGCTACACCTTC. Encoded protein: CASSFLQGIDGYTF.

This clone was seen only a few times. The V and J genes are TRBV5-1 and TRBJ2-5; TRBD2 matches 7 bases. The length of the CDR3 is 15 residues. Germline V gene lookup returns CDR1 SGHRS and CDR2 YFSETQ. V trimming: 3 bases; J trimming: 5 bases; junction bases outside the gene matches: 10. CDR3 sequence reads: CASSSGLDSRETQYF. The CDR3 DNA sequence: TGCGCCAGCAGCTCTGGACTAGATAGCCGGGAGACCCAGTACTTC.

The chain uses TRBV19 and TRBJ2-7; no definite D call. This CDR3 has 13 amino acids. The germline gives CDR1 LNHDA, CDR2 SQIVND (reference sequence). Between the trimmed V and J ends, which lost 3 bases and 7 bases, there was a span of 13 bases. The CDR3 reads CASSIQYLEEQYF. CDR3 DNA: TGTGCCAGTAGTATTCAGTATCTGGAGGAGCAGTACTTC.

The chain uses TRBV6-5 and TRBJ1-6; no clear D gene. This CDR3 is built from 15 residues. Deletions cut 0 bases from V and 9 bases from J, with 12 bases between. Germline CDR1 reads MNHEY; CDR2 reads SVGAGI. This CDR3 is CASSYSRRGGSPLHF. CDR3 nucleotides: TGTGCCAGCAGTTACTCGAGACGGGGTGGTTCACCCCTCCACTTT.

This clone occurred a few times. The gene calls are TRBV6-5 and TRBJ2-5, with D perhaps TRBD2 (6 bases). The CDR3 is made up of 15 amino acids. The V end lost 6 bases, the J end lost 5 bases, and 19 bases lay between the germline ends. CDR1 MNHEY and CDR2 SVGAGI come from the germline V gene. The CDR3 DNA is TGTGCCAGCAGCCGGGGACCGACGGCGGGGGAGACCCAGTACTTC. It encodes CASSRGPTAGETQYF.

CDR3 in amino acids: CASSPRTSGRQETQYF. As DNA, the CDR3 is TGTGCCAGCAGTCCAAGGACTAGCGGGAGGCAAGAGACCCAGTACTTC. The V gene is TRBV28, the J gene TRBJ2-5; the match to TRBD2 covers 14 bases. The CDR3 covers 16 residues. V trimming: 5 bases; J trimming: 2 bases; junction bases outside the gene matches: 4. Germline loops: CDR1 MDHEN, CDR2 SYDVKM.

The chain is built from TRBV15 and TRBJ2-3; 8 positions match TRBD2. Germline V lookup: CDR1 LNHNV, CDR2 YYDKDF (reference sequence). This CDR3 region has 15 residues. V shed 1 base and J 6 bases; nucleotides not matched to a gene: 6. The CDR3 loop reads CATSRAAQRGDTQYF. CDR3 nucleotide sequence: TGTGCCACCAGCAGAGCGGCCCAGCGGGGGGATACGCAGTATTTT. Complete variable domain (other parts from reference TRBV15 and TRBJ2-3): DAMVIQNPRYQVTQFGKPVTLSCSQTLNHNVMYWYQQKSSQAPKLLFHYYDKDFNNEADTPDNFQSRRPNTSFCFLDIRSPGLGDTAMYLCATSRAAQRGDTQYFGPGTRLTVL.

This clone was picked up a small number of times. V usage is TRBV4-1 and J usage is TRBJ2-7, with D possibly being TRBD2 (5 bases). V was trimmed by 1 base and J by 7 bases, leaving 11 bases between them. CDR3 length: 13 amino acids. Germline CDR1 is MGHRA and CDR2 is YSYEKL. The CDR3 loop is CASSQVTRAEQYF. The CDR3 nucleotides read TGCGCCAGCAGCCAAGTAACTAGAGCTGAGCAGTACTTC.

The chain joins TRBV27 to TRBJ1-5; D may be TRBD1 (5 bases). The CDR3 has 14 residues. Germline CDR1 MNHEY, CDR2 SMNVEV (reference sequence). Trimming shortened V by 6 bases and J by 6 bases, and 15 bases separated the two germline ends. The CDR3 DNA is TGTGCCAGCAGCGCCGGGACTGGGGGTCAGCCCCAGCATTTT. Amino acid sequence: CASSAGTGGQPQHF.

The chain couples TRBV19 to TRBJ1-3; 7 bases agree with TRBD1. The germline V gene encodes CDR1 LNHDA and CDR2 SQIVND (reference sequence). Germline trimming cut 5 bases from V and 4 bases from J; bases unmatched to any gene: 5. This CDR3 comprises 14 residues. In DNA form, the CDR3 reads TGTGCCAGTAGTCTACAGGGGACAGGAAACACCATATATTTT. Encoded protein: CASSLQGTGNTIYF. Variable domain in full (rest from reference TRBV19 and TRBJ1-3): DGGITQSPKYLFRKEGQNVTLSCEQNLNHDAMYWYRQDPGQGLRLIYYSQIVNDFQKGDIAEGYSVSREKKESFPLTVTSAQKNPTAFYLCASSLQGTGNTIYFGEGSWLTVV.

Concerning this clone: The sample carries other DNA sequences with the same CDR3. This rearrangement joins TRBV18 to TRBJ1-5; 8 positions agree with TRBD1. The J segment lost 0 bases and the V segment lost 3 bases, leaving 4 bases of the junction unmatched. CDR1 and CDR2 from the germline V gene are KGHSH and LQKENI. This CDR3 has 16 residues. CDR3: CASSPAGGRSNQPQHF. DNA of the CDR3: TGTGCCAGCTCACCGGCAGGGGGCCGTAGCAATCAGCCCCAGCATTTT. The complete variable domain, with remaining parts taken from reference TRBV18 and TRBJ1-5, reads NAGVMQNPRHLVRRRGQEARLRCSPMKGHSHVYWYRQLPEEGLKFMVYLQKENIIDESGMPKERFSAEFPKEGPSILRIQQVVRGDSAAYFCASSPAGGRSNQPQHFGDGTRLSIL.

This clone has just a few counts. The chain carries TRBV16 and TRBJ2-1; 10 bases agree with TRBD1. The germline gives CDR1 KGHSY, CDR2 FQNENV. Trimming took 0 bases from V and 7 from J; bases not matched to a gene: 3. The CDR3 is made up of 15 amino acids. CDR3 loop: CASSQSRTGGNEQFF. The CDR3 coding sequence is TGTGCCAGCAGCCAATCGAGGACAGGGGGGAATGAGCAGTTCTTC.

This clone was detected a few times. The CDR3 loop is CASSVGTSGTDTQYF. CDR3 DNA: TGTGCCAGCAGCGTAGGGACTAGCGGAACAGATACGCAGTATTTT. V and J are TRBV9 and TRBJ2-3; 10 bases fit TRBD2. The CDR3 has 15 amino acids. Germline trimming cut 0 bases from V and 3 bases from J; bases unmatched to any gene: 1. Looked up from germline, CDR1 is SGDLS and CDR2 is YYNGEE.

This clone was seen a few times. The rearrangement uses TRBV7-2 and TRBJ1-1; D is ambiguous. The germline gives CDR1 SGHTA, CDR2 FQGNSA. The CDR3 has 12 amino acids. V dropped 5 bases and J dropped 4 bases, with 8 bases sitting between them. In DNA form, the CDR3 reads TGTGCCAGCAGCCCCCGGGGCACTGAAGCTTTCTTT. It translates to CASSPRGTEAFF.

The genes are TRBV28 and TRBJ1-3; a possible D gene is TRBD1 (5 bases). Trimming stripped 4 bases from V and 2 bases from J, with 12 bases between. The length of the CDR3 is 15 residues. Germline CDR1 MDHEN, CDR2 SYDVKM. CDR3 sequence reads: CASSSPWGAGNTIYF. Written as DNA, the CDR3 is TGTGCCAGCAGTTCCCCGTGGGGGGCTGGAAACACCATATATTTT. Supplemented by reference TRBV28 and TRBJ1-3, the full variable domain reads DVKVTQSSRYLVKRTGEKVFLECVQDMDHENMFWYRQDPGLGLRLIYFSYDVKMKEKGDIPEGYSVSREKKERFSLILESASTNQTSMYLCASSSPWGAGNTIYFGEGSWLTVV.

This clone showed up just a few times. V is TRBV2 and J is TRBJ2-3, with 7 bases aligning to TRBD2. CDR1 is SNHLY, CDR2 FYNNEI, per germline. V shed 5 bases, J shed 4 bases, and the junction held 15 bases outside the gene matches. This CDR3 is 17 amino acids long. The CDR3 DNA reads TGTGCCAGCAGTTGGGGGGGGAGCGGTGTCGTCGCAGATACGCAGTATTTT. It is translated as CASSWGGSGVVADTQYF. Filled out from reference TRBV2 and TRBJ2-3, the complete variable domain reads EPEVTQTPSHQVTQMGQEVILRCVPISNHLYFYWYRQILGQKVEFLVSFYNNEISEKSEIFDDQFSVERPDGSNFTLKIRSTKLEDSAMYFCASSWGGSGVVADTQYFGPGTRLTVL.

The rearrangement links TRBV4-1 to TRBJ1-1, with D possibly being TRBD1 (5 bases). This CDR3 region has 18 residues. Trimming shortened V by 6 bases and J by 6 bases, and 29 bases separated the two germline ends. Germline V CDR1 and CDR2: MGHRA, YSYEKL. CDR3 loop: CASSIPGGTARGTAEAFF. CDR3 bases: TGCGCCAGCAGTATTCCAGGCGGGACGGCCCGAGGAACGGCTGAAGCTTTCTTT.